The T cell receptor beta chain described here comes from a study of cytomegalovirus exposure and HLA in healthy donors. Study observations and caveats: A missense variant in DCLRE1C was later tied to TCR beta V- and J-gene trimming.

About this clone: Antigen specificity is unknown.

J gave up 4 bases and V 3 bases, and 8 bases lay outside the gene matches. The length of the CDR3 is 16 residues. Germline-derived CDR1 and CDR2 are MDHEN and SYDVKM. Amplification used 60 Vbeta primers and 13 Jbeta primers. Clones were sequenced by immunoSEQ multiplex PCR, and TCRdb holds only the in-frame ones, with some missing. The data show 100,000 to 120,000 clones, 76% seen once. Sequencing was carried out using PBMCs. The chain is built from TRBV28 and TRBJ2-3; 9 bases agree with TRBD2. The TCR sequence derives from a man in his forties or fifties in good health and CMV-seropositive. DNA for the CDR3: TGTGCCAGCAGTTTTTGGGCGGGAGGGACCGCAGATACGCAGTATTTT. Protein sequence: CASSFWAGGTADTQYF.